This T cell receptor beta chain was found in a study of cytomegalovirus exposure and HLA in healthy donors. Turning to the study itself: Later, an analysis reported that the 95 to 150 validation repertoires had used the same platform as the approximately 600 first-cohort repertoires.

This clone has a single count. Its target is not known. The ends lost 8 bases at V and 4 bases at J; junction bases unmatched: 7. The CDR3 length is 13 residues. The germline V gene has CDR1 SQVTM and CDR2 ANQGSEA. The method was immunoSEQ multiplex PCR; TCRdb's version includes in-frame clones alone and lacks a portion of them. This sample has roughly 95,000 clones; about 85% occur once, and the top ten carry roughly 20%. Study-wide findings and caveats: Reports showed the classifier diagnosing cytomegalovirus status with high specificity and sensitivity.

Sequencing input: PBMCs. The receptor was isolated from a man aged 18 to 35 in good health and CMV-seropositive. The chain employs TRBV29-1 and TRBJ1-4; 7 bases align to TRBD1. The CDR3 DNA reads TGCAGCTGTAGGGACAGTTATAATGAAAAACTGTTTTTT. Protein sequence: CSCRDSYNEKLFF.